The rows below give T cell receptor beta chains drawn from one sample of a study of PD-L1 blockade in urothelial cancer. Assay: immunoSEQ multiplex PCR; the TCRdb copy retains only in-frame clones and omits some. The table shows approximately 88,000 clones, with over 80% occurring only once. The sample consisted of PBMCs, taken around atezolizumab (anti-PD-L1) treatment. The receptors derive from a man in his 60s with urothelial cancer. The CDR3 runs from the conserved cysteine through the conserved F or W. The order of the fields is V gene, clone size, D gene, J gene, CDR3 protein, CDR3 DNA. The D gene is left open where the match is weak. Only some rows state a clone size, as once, few, many or a class for expanded clones.

V: TRBV4-3; size: .; D: TRBD2; J: TRBJ2-1; CDR3: CASSLGLAGENEQFF; DNA: TGCGCCAGCAGCTTAGGACTAGCGGGGGAAAATGAGCAGTTCTTC
V: TRBV6-1; size: .; D: .; J: TRBJ2-1; CDR3: CASTESRIGYNEQFF; DNA: TGTGCCAGCACCGAATCCCGTATCGGGTACAATGAGCAGTTCTTC
V: TRBV9; size: .; D: .; J: TRBJ2-1; CDR3: CASSVRIDNEQFF; DNA: TGTGCCAGCAGCGTCCGTATAGACAATGAGCAGTTCTTC
V: TRBV11-2; size: .; D: TRBD2; J: TRBJ2-7; CDR3: CASSSLAGVGEQYF; DNA: TGTGCCAGCAGCTCACTAGCGGGAGTCGGCGAGCAGTACTTC
V: TRBV7-7; size: .; D: .; J: TRBJ2-1; CDR3: CASSPLSAYNEQFF; DNA: TGTGCCAGCAGTCCCCTGAGCGCCTACAATGAGCAGTTCTTC
V: TRBV7-6; size: .; D: .; J: TRBJ1-2; CDR3: CASSLGLGGDNYGYTF; DNA: TGTGCCAGCAGCCTGGGGCTCGGGGGGGATAACTATGGCTACACCTTC
V: TRBV7-6; size: .; D: TRBD1; J: TRBJ2-2; CDR3: CASSIQQGAGGELFF; DNA: TGTGCCAGCAGCATCCAACAGGGGGCTGGCGGGGAGCTGTTTTTT
V: TRBV27; size: .; D: TRBD1; J: TRBJ1-5; CDR3: CASSWTGDDRSNQPQHF; DNA: TGTGCCAGCAGTTGGACAGGGGACGATAGGAGCAATCAGCCCCAGCATTTT
V: TRBV2; size: .; D: TRBD1; J: TRBJ1-5; CDR3: CASSLQGAGGQPQHF; DNA: TGTGCCAGCAGTTTACAGGGGGCAGGAGGTCAGCCCCAGCATTTT
V: TRBV19; size: .; D: .; J: TRBJ1-1; CDR3: CASWGGAGFSTEAFF; DNA: TGTGCCAGCTGGGGGGGGGCGGGTTTCTCCACTGAAGCTTTCTTT
V: TRBV7-2; size: .; D: .; J: TRBJ2-2; CDR3: CASSPTRGFGELFF; DNA: TGTGCCAGCAGCCCAACAAGGGGGTTCGGGGAGCTGTTTTTT
V: TRBV6-5; size: once; D: .; J: TRBJ1-3; CDR3: CASIRQDSGNTIYF; DNA: TGTGCCAGCATTCGACAGGACTCTGGAAACACCATATATTTT
V: TRBV7-9; size: .; D: TRBD1; J: TRBJ1-4; CDR3: CASSLRGTGDEKLFF; DNA: TGTGCCAGCAGCTTACGTGGGACAGGGGATGAAAAACTGTTTTTT
V: TRBV19; size: .; D: TRBD1; J: TRBJ1-3; CDR3: CASRTQGGPSGNTIYF; DNA: TGTGCCAGTCGGACGCAGGGGGGACCCTCTGGAAACACCATATATTTT
V: TRBV4-1; size: .; D: .; J: TRBJ1-3; CDR3: CASSQGPGSPGNTIYF; DNA: TGCGCCAGCAGCCAGGGCCCCGGAAGCCCCGGAAACACCATATATTTT
V: TRBV9; size: .; D: TRBD1; J: TRBJ2-1; CDR3: CASSASSRTGNLFNEQFF; DNA: TGTGCCAGCAGCGCGAGCTCCCGGACAGGGAATTTATTCAATGAGCAGTTCTTC
V: TRBV13; size: .; D: .; J: TRBJ2-2; CDR3: CASSLGQNTGELFF; DNA: TGTGCCAGCAGCTTAGGCCAAAACACCGGGGAGCTGTTTTTT
V: TRBV2; size: .; D: .; J: TRBJ1-1; CDR3: CASSERQNTEAFF; DNA: TGTGCCAGCAGTGAAAGACAGAACACTGAAGCTTTCTTT
V: TRBV6-5; size: .; D: .; J: TRBJ2-3; CDR3: CASSYILGSTQYF; DNA: TGTGCCAGCAGTTACATTCTGGGCAGTACGCAGTATTTT
V: TRBV2; size: .; D: .; J: TRBJ1-5; CDR3: CASTGQGNQPQHF; DNA: TGTGCCAGCACAGGTCAGGGCAATCAGCCCCAGCATTTT
V: TRBV9; size: once; D: TRBD1; J: TRBJ1-6; CDR3: CASSVEGQGGLTLHF; DNA: TGTGCCAGCAGCGTAGAGGGACAGGGGGGTTTAACCCTCCACTTT
V: TRBV28; size: .; D: TRBD1; J: TRBJ2-3; CDR3: CASNTGGGSDTQYF; DNA: TGTGCCAGCAACACAGGGGGCGGGTCAGATACGCAGTATTTT
V: TRBV5-1; size: .; D: TRBD2; J: TRBJ2-7; CDR3: CASRASGGPYEQYF; DNA: TGCGCCAGCAGGGCTAGCGGGGGACCCTACGAGCAGTACTTC
V: TRBV6-1; size: .; D: .; J: TRBJ1-5; CDR3: CASSDPGGYSNQPQHF; DNA: TGTGCCAGCAGTGATCCAGGAGGGTATAGCAATCAGCCCCAGCATTTT
V: TRBV7-8; size: .; D: .; J: TRBJ1-1; CDR3: CASSLVTNTEAFF; DNA: TGTGCCAGCAGCTTAGTAACTAACACTGAAGCTTTCTTT
V: TRBV28; size: .; D: TRBD2; J: TRBJ2-1; CDR3: CASSLSGGENEQFF; DNA: TGTGCCAGCAGTTTATCGGGAGGGGAGAATGAGCAGTTCTTC
V: TRBV20-1; size: .; D: .; J: TRBJ1-4; CDR3: CSGGRAEKLFF; DNA: TGCAGTGGGGGCAGGGCCGAAAAACTGTTTTTT
V: TRBV7-8; size: .; D: TRBD1; J: TRBJ2-7; CDR3: CASSPSPGDRAYEQYF; DNA: TGTGCCAGCAGCCCAAGTCCCGGAGACAGGGCTTACGAGCAGTACTTC
V: TRBV2; size: .; D: TRBD2; J: TRBJ2-1; CDR3: CATGGGIAYNEQFF; DNA: TGTGCCACGGGAGGGGGAATTGCCTACAATGAGCAGTTCTTC
V: TRBV2; size: .; D: .; J: TRBJ2-1; CDR3: CASSPRGEQFF; DNA: TGTGCCAGCAGCCCTAGGGGTGAGCAGTTCTTC
V: TRBV10-2; size: few; D: TRBD2; J: TRBJ2-7; CDR3: CASRAQAGPYEQYF; DNA: TGCGCCAGCAGAGCTCAAGCGGGGCCCTACGAGCAGTACTTC
V: TRBV5-6; size: .; D: TRBD2; J: TRBJ2-3; CDR3: CASSLRSGILDTQYF; DNA: TGTGCCAGCAGCTTGCGTAGCGGGATTCTGGATACGCAGTATTTT
V: TRBV5-4; size: .; D: TRBD1; J: TRBJ1-2; CDR3: CASSWGQGAYGYTF; DNA: TGTGCCAGCAGCTGGGGACAGGGGGCCTATGGCTACACCTTC
V: TRBV7-9; size: .; D: TRBD1; J: TRBJ1-1; CDR3: CASSLVTGTEAFF; DNA: TGTGCCAGCAGCTTAGTGACAGGGACTGAAGCTTTCTTT
V: TRBV10-2; size: .; D: TRBD1; J: TRBJ2-7; CDR3: CASRGQGASEEQYF; DNA: TGCGCCAGCAGGGGACAGGGTGCCTCGGAGGAGCAGTACTTC
V: TRBV27; size: .; D: TRBD1; J: TRBJ1-1; CDR3: CASSPGGVTEAFF; DNA: TGTGCCAGCAGTCCAGGGGGCGTCACTGAAGCTTTCTTT
V: TRBV9; size: .; D: TRBD1; J: TRBJ1-2; CDR3: CASSPRTGGDYGYTF; DNA: TGTGCCAGCAGCCCCCGGACAGGGGGTGACTATGGCTACACCTTC
V: TRBV7-2; size: once; D: TRBD1; J: TRBJ2-3; CDR3: CASSGRQGDTQYF; DNA: TGTGCCAGCAGCGGCCGACAGGGAGATACGCAGTATTTT
V: TRBV19; size: many; D: TRBD1; J: TRBJ2-2; CDR3: CASSSDRVSGELFF; DNA: TGTGCCAGTAGTAGCGACAGGGTATCTGGGGAGCTGTTTTTT
V: TRBV19; size: .; D: TRBD1; J: TRBJ1-5; CDR3: CASSKEGAFGQPQHF; DNA: TGTGCCAGTAGTAAGGAGGGGGCCTTCGGACAGCCCCAGCATTTT
V: TRBV5-1; size: .; D: TRBD1; J: TRBJ2-7; CDR3: CASSPGLTGLYEQYF; DNA: TGCGCCAGCAGCCCTGGGTTGACAGGGCTTTACGAGCAGTACTTC
V: TRBV18; size: .; D: TRBD1; J: TRBJ1-4; CDR3: CASSPPTGGREKLFF; DNA: TGTGCCAGCTCACCACCGACAGGGGGCAGGGAAAAACTGTTTTTT
V: TRBV6-1; size: .; D: .; J: TRBJ1-5; CDR3: CASGEYQPQHF; DNA: TGTGCCAGCGGGGAGTATCAGCCCCAGCATTTT
V: TRBV6-1; size: few; D: TRBD2; J: TRBJ2-2; CDR3: CASSAYWRGGTGELFF; DNA: TGTGCCAGCAGTGCATATTGGCGGGGGGGCACCGGGGAGCTGTTTTTT
V: TRBV5-6; size: .; D: TRBD1; J: TRBJ2-1; CDR3: CASSFQGDAKFF; DNA: TGTGCCAGCAGCTTCCAGGGGGATGCGAAGTTCTTC
V: TRBV5-5; size: .; D: TRBD1; J: TRBJ1-5; CDR3: CASSLATGGVHQPQHF; DNA: TGTGCCAGCAGCTTGGCGACAGGGGGCGTTCATCAGCCCCAGCATTTT
V: TRBV5-4; size: .; D: .; J: TRBJ2-1; CDR3: CASSAARVLANNEQFF; DNA: TGTGCCAGCAGCGCCGCACGGGTCCTGGCGAACAATGAGCAGTTCTTC
V: TRBV7-9; size: .; D: .; J: TRBJ1-5; CDR3: CASSLVGPGERGNQPQHF; DNA: TGTGCCAGCAGCTTAGTCGGTCCTGGAGAACGGGGCAATCAGCCCCAGCATTTT